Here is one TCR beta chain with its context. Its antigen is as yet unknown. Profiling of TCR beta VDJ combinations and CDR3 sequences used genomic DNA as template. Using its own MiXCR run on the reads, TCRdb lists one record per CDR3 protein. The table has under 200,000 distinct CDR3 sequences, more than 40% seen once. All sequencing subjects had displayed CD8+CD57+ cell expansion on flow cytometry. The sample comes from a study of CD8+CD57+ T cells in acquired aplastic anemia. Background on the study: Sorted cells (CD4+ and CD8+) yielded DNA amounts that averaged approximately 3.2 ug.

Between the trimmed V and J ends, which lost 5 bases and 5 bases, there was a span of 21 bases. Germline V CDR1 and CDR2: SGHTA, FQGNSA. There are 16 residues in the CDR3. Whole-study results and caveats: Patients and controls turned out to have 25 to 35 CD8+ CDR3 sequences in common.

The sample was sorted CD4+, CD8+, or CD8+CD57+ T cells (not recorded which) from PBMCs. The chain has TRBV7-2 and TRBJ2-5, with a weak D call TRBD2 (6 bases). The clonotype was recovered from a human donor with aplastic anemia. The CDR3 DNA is TGTGCCAGCAGCCTCAAAGGGATAGCGGTCGGTGAGACCCAGTACTTC. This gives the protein CASSLKGIAVGETQYF.